This is a list of T cell receptor beta chains from one sample in a study of T-cell reconstitution after alpha-beta-depleted transplantation in children. Via MiXCR, TCRdb re-called the PCR reads, giving one row per CDR3 protein. The sample records 330,000 or so distinct CDR3 sequences, approximately 10% being singletons. The input for sequencing was PBMCs from the stem cell graft donor, taken from the stem cell graft. Receptors were obtained from a human donor who donated a stem cell graft to a child with acute lymphoblastic leukemia. The CDR3 runs from the conserved cysteine through the conserved F or W. Rows give clone size only sometimes, using once, few, many, or a class for an expanded clone.

>TRBJ2-1|TRBV15|many|14
CATQAGTTSFEQFF
>TRBJ2-7|TRBV12-3/TRBV12-4|few|14
CASSRDRDSGEQYF
>TRBJ2-7|TRBV12-3/TRBV12-4|NA|15
CASRPSDTSKNEQYF
>TRBJ2-2|TRBV12-3/TRBV12-4|NA|12
CASNGVTGELFF
>TRBJ2-3|TRBV29-1|NA|14
CSAELWDRGLNLHF
>TRBJ2-4|TRBV4-2|NA|18
CASSPLAGGAVDKNIQYF
>TRBJ2-7|TRBV5-1|few|14
CASSFGTGFYEQYF
>TRBJ2-1|TRBV3-1|NA|14
CASNHPGHNNEQFF
>TRBJ2-5|TRBV7-9|NA|14
CASSRTSGGETQYF
>TRBJ2-7|TRBV7-9|NA|15
CASSHNTDVSYEQYF
>TRBJ2-2|TRBV5-1|NA|15
CASSGYGTNTGELFF
>TRBJ1-1|TRBV10-3|NA|15
CAISANRNLNTEAFF
>TRBJ2-2|TRBV6-1|many|13
CASSREDTGELFF
>TRBJ2-7|TRBV20-1|few|13
CSASRGIEREQYF
>TRBJ2-1|TRBV7-9|few|13
CASSLIRGNEQFF
>TRBJ2-7|TRBV6-5|NA|13
CASSSRRPYEQYF
>TRBJ1-2|TRBV6-4|NA|14
CASSENSAGVGYTF
>TRBJ2-7|TRBV7-2|NA|17
CASSPGGLAGIVGEQYF
>TRBJ2-7|TRBV6-5|few|14
CASVGGRAYYEQYF
>TRBJ2-1|TRBV20-1|NA|15
CSARLGTSGPHEQFF
>TRBJ2-4|TRBV6-2/TRBV6-3|many|13
CASSSTGVDIQYF
>TRBJ2-3|TRBV3-1|NA|17
CASSQDMSEPSTDTQYF
>TRBJ2-3|TRBV5-4|few|14
CASSSRQGADTQYF
>TRBJ1-5|TRBV5-6|NA|14
CASSYAGKNQPQHF
>TRBJ2-7|TRBV12-3/TRBV12-4|NA|17
CASSSGLAGDFDYEQYF
>TRBJ2-7|TRBV7-9|NA|14
CASSFPLSSYEQYF
>TRBJ2-1|TRBV7-9|many|13
CASSLSQGTEQFF
>TRBJ2-3|TRBV6-1|NA|15
CASSDGLAGAGTQYF
>TRBJ1-5|TRBV7-8|many|16
CASSLAQPYSNQPQHF
>TRBJ2-1|TRBV29-1|NA|15
CSAEGAGEADNEQFF
>TRBJ2-2|TRBV29-1|NA|15
CSVKLGTSNTGELFF
>TRBJ2-1|TRBV7-2|NA|16
CASSFRAGGLNNEQFF
>TRBJ1-1|TRBV5-6|NA|14
CASSRPEGVNEAFF
>TRBJ1-1|TRBV20-1|few|13
CSARRSRDTEAFF
>TRBJ2-2|TRBV3-1|many|13
CASSQVAAGELFF
>TRBJ2-7|TRBV20-1|NA|16
CSARDFGTTRSYEQYF
>TRBJ2-7|TRBV4-1|many|15
CASSQGTGSPYEQYF
>TRBJ2-7|TRBV10-3|many|17
CAISLRDSPGPSYEQYF
>TRBJ1-5|TRBV5-6|many|14
CASSTYSYHQPQHF
>TRBJ2-2|TRBV4-3|many|15
CASSLRTLNTGELFF
>TRBJ2-7|TRBV29-1|NA|14
CSVEDGRLGYEQYF
>TRBJ2-7|TRBV5-1|NA|14
CASSSQGPPYEQYF
>TRBJ2-2|TRBV5-1|many|14
CASSLSQGIGELFF
>TRBJ2-5|TRBV10-3|NA|13
CAISPQTQETQYF
>TRBJ2-3|TRBV24-1|many|18
CATSDSVTLAGGADTQYF
>TRBJ2-7|TRBV9|NA|16
CASSVSTGTSAYEQYF
>TRBJ1-1|TRBV20-1|many|13
CSEIGRVNTEAFF
>TRBJ1-4|TRBV27|few|15
CASSYTGGENEKLFF
>TRBJ1-5|TRBV20-1|NA|16
CSARDMRGLTSQPQHF
>TRBJ2-1|TRBV15|NA|11
CATSTYNEQFF
>TRBJ2-7|TRBV4-1|many|17
CASSQDTAGGPTGEQYF
>TRBJ2-1|TRBV30|once|14
CAWSTGGRPNEQFF
>TRBJ2-2|TRBV7-3|few|18
CASSRTSGRVMNTGELFF
>TRBJ2-7|TRBV9|few|14
CASSETRFGGTEYF